This is a list of T cell receptor beta chains from one sample in a study of blood T cell repertoires in COVID-19. Only in-frame clones appear in the TCRdb table, and some are missing; sequencing was by immunoSEQ multiplex PCR. The sample has approximately 280,000 clones, 65% to 85% seen once; the top ten hold around 1.6%. The sample was peripheral blood. Every receptor here comes from a human donor with COVID-19, enrolled during active disease. The donor label of this sample is uncertain. The CDR3 runs from the conserved cysteine through the conserved F or W. Each record gives: D gene, clone size, V gene, J gene, CDR3 protein, CDR3 DNA. D genes are given only for firm matches. Only some rows state a clone size, as once, few, many or a class for expanded clones.

d_gene: TRBD1; abundance: .; v_gene: TRBV5-6; j_gene: TRBJ1-4; CDR3aa: CASTGQVNEKLFF; CDR3nt: TGTGCCAGCACCGGACAGGTTAATGAAAAACTGTTTTTT
d_gene: TRBD1; abundance: few; v_gene: TRBV6-5; j_gene: TRBJ1-5; CDR3aa: CASRGQGIVPQHF; CDR3nt: TGTGCCAGCAGGGGACAGGGAATCGTCCCCCAGCATTTT
d_gene: .; abundance: .; v_gene: TRBV28; j_gene: TRBJ2-2; CDR3aa: CASEEAVFTGELFF; CDR3nt: TGTGCCAGCGAGGAGGCAGTTTTCACCGGGGAGCTGTTTTTT
d_gene: .; abundance: .; v_gene: TRBV6-5; j_gene: TRBJ2-7; CDR3aa: CASTMRQGSYEQYF; CDR3nt: TGTGCCAGCACCATGAGGCAGGGCTCCTACGAGCAGTACTTC
d_gene: TRBD2; abundance: .; v_gene: TRBV10-1; j_gene: TRBJ2-5; CDR3aa: CASSEGTSGQETQYF; CDR3nt: TGCGCCAGCAGTGAGGGGACTAGCGGCCAAGAGACCCAGTACTTC
d_gene: TRBD2; abundance: few; v_gene: TRBV5-4; j_gene: TRBJ2-1; CDR3aa: CASSLQREGRYEQFF; CDR3nt: TGTGCCAGCAGCCTTCAGCGGGAGGGCCGGTATGAGCAGTTCTTC
d_gene: TRBD1; abundance: .; v_gene: TRBV18; j_gene: TRBJ2-1; CDR3aa: CATNTDRAGGEQFF; CDR3nt: TGTGCCACCAACACGGACAGGGCAGGCGGTGAGCAGTTCTTC
d_gene: .; abundance: .; v_gene: TRBV4-2; j_gene: TRBJ2-1; CDR3aa: CASSQDPLRTSYNEQFF; CDR3nt: TGTGCCAGCAGCCAAGATCCTTTGCGCACTTCCTACAATGAGCAGTTCTTC
d_gene: .; abundance: .; v_gene: TRBV19; j_gene: TRBJ1-1; CDR3aa: CASSSTANTEAFF; CDR3nt: TGTGCCAGTAGTTCGACAGCCAACACTGAAGCTTTCTTT
d_gene: .; abundance: few; v_gene: TRBV29-1; j_gene: TRBJ2-1; CDR3aa: CSVERDGGLGQFF; CDR3nt: TGCAGCGTTGAAAGGGATGGGGGCTTAGGGCAGTTCTTC
d_gene: .; abundance: .; v_gene: TRBV19; j_gene: TRBJ1-2; CDR3aa: CASNTEPYGYTF; CDR3nt: TGTGCCAGTAATACGGAGCCCTATGGCTACACCTTC
d_gene: TRBD2; abundance: .; v_gene: TRBV9; j_gene: TRBJ2-7; CDR3aa: CASSVLAGAEQYF; CDR3nt: TGTGCCAGCAGCGTACTAGCGGGAGCCGAGCAGTACTTC
d_gene: TRBD2; abundance: .; v_gene: TRBV5-1; j_gene: TRBJ2-7; CDR3aa: CASSLAGLAVYEQYF; CDR3nt: TGCGCCAGCAGCTTGGCCGGACTAGCGGTCTACGAGCAGTACTTC
d_gene: .; abundance: .; v_gene: TRBV19; j_gene: TRBJ2-5; CDR3aa: CASSIGQGAQTQYF; CDR3nt: TGTGCCAGTAGTATAGGTCAAGGGGCGCAGACCCAGTACTTC
d_gene: .; abundance: .; v_gene: TRBV5-4; j_gene: TRBJ2-1; CDR3aa: CASSVGDNEQFF; CDR3nt: TGTGCCAGCAGCGTCGGAGACAATGAGCAGTTCTTC
d_gene: .; abundance: .; v_gene: TRBV24-1; j_gene: TRBJ1-4; CDR3aa: CATSDVRNGNEKLFF; CDR3nt: TGTGCCACCAGTGATGTCCGGAACGGGAATGAAAAACTGTTTTTT
d_gene: TRBD1; abundance: .; v_gene: TRBV6-5; j_gene: TRBJ1-2; CDR3aa: CASTPPGTGYGYTF; CDR3nt: TGTGCCAGCACTCCACCCGGGACAGGATATGGCTACACCTTC
d_gene: .; abundance: .; v_gene: TRBV10-2; j_gene: TRBJ2-4; CDR3aa: CASSEVSIQYF; CDR3nt: TGCGCCAGCAGTGAGGTTAGCATTCAGTACTTC
d_gene: .; abundance: .; v_gene: TRBV27; j_gene: TRBJ2-3; CDR3aa: CASSLGGGRTDTQYF; CDR3nt: TGTGCCAGCAGTTTAGGGGGCGGGAGAACAGATACGCAGTATTTT
d_gene: .; abundance: .; v_gene: TRBV12-3/TRBV12-4; j_gene: TRBJ1-5; CDR3aa: CASSLSRGPQHF; CDR3nt: TGTGCCAGCAGTTTAAGCAGGGGGCCCCAGCATTTT
d_gene: .; abundance: .; v_gene: TRBV10-1; j_gene: TRBJ2-3; CDR3aa: CASSIGQSTDTQYF; CDR3nt: TGCGCCAGCAGTATAGGACAAAGCACAGATACGCAGTATTTT
d_gene: .; abundance: .; v_gene: TRBV30; j_gene: TRBJ1-2; CDR3aa: CAWSDSPFYGYTF; CDR3nt: TGTGCCTGGTCGGACAGCCCGTTCTATGGCTACACCTTC
d_gene: .; abundance: .; v_gene: TRBV30; j_gene: TRBJ2-5; CDR3aa: CAWSSHQGETQYF; CDR3nt: TGTGCCTGGTCGTCACATCAGGGGGAGACCCAGTACTTC
d_gene: TRBD2; abundance: .; v_gene: TRBV10-3; j_gene: TRBJ2-1; CDR3aa: CAISVGSGAYNEQFF; CDR3nt: TGTGCCATCAGTGTAGGTAGCGGGGCGTACAATGAGCAGTTCTTC
d_gene: TRBD2; abundance: .; v_gene: TRBV9; j_gene: TRBJ2-7; CDR3aa: CASSPTGLAGYEQYF; CDR3nt: TGTGCCAGCAGCCCCACCGGACTAGCGGGCTACGAGCAGTACTTC
d_gene: .; abundance: .; v_gene: TRBV28; j_gene: TRBJ1-2; CDR3aa: CASSSPSRGGSYGYTF; CDR3nt: TGTGCCAGCAGTTCACCTTCGAGGGGGGGCAGCTATGGCTACACCTTC
d_gene: .; abundance: .; v_gene: TRBV6-5; j_gene: TRBJ2-6; CDR3aa: CASRWSSGANVLTF; CDR3nt: TGTGCCAGCAGATGGAGCTCTGGGGCCAACGTCCTGACTTTC
d_gene: .; abundance: few; v_gene: TRBV14; j_gene: TRBJ1-1; CDR3aa: CASSLMHGSNTEAFF; CDR3nt: TGTGCCAGCAGCCTGATGCACGGTTCAAACACTGAAGCTTTCTTT
d_gene: .; abundance: .; v_gene: TRBV5-1; j_gene: TRBJ2-2; CDR3aa: CASSLAGDYTGELFF; CDR3nt: TGCGCCAGCAGCTTGGCCGGGGACTACACCGGGGAGCTGTTTTTT
d_gene: TRBD2; abundance: .; v_gene: TRBV5-1; j_gene: TRBJ2-7; CDR3aa: CASSSRLAGGFSYEQYF; CDR3nt: TGCGCCAGCAGCTCGAGACTAGCGGGAGGATTCTCCTACGAGCAGTACTTC
d_gene: .; abundance: .; v_gene: TRBV29-1; j_gene: TRBJ1-1; CDR3aa: CSVEGLNTEAFF; CDR3nt: TGCAGCGTTGAGGGCCTGAACACTGAAGCTTTCTTT
d_gene: TRBD1; abundance: .; v_gene: TRBV11-2; j_gene: TRBJ2-1; CDR3aa: CASSRAGQGAYNEQFF; CDR3nt: TGTGCCAGCAGCCGGGCGGGACAGGGAGCATACAATGAGCAGTTCTTC
d_gene: .; abundance: .; v_gene: TRBV11-2; j_gene: TRBJ1-6; CDR3aa: CASSLGRNSPLHF; CDR3nt: TGTGCCAGCAGCTTAGGCCGGAATTCACCCCTCCACTTT
d_gene: .; abundance: few; v_gene: TRBV6-1; j_gene: TRBJ2-2; CDR3aa: CASSEIRNTGELFF; CDR3nt: TGTGCCAGCAGTGAAATCCGGAACACCGGGGAGCTGTTTTTT
d_gene: .; abundance: .; v_gene: TRBV29-1; j_gene: TRBJ2-3; CDR3aa: CSTRESTDTQYF; CDR3nt: TGCAGTACGCGGGAAAGCACAGATACGCAGTATTTT
d_gene: .; abundance: .; v_gene: TRBV28; j_gene: TRBJ1-1; CDR3aa: CASSLPGVWTEAFF; CDR3nt: TGTGCCAGCAGTCTCCCGGGGGTTTGGACTGAAGCTTTCTTT
d_gene: TRBD1; abundance: .; v_gene: TRBV19; j_gene: TRBJ1-1; CDR3aa: CASSTTGGAAEAFF; CDR3nt: TGTGCCAGTAGTACCACAGGGGGCGCCGCTGAAGCTTTCTTT